The 25 T cell receptor beta chains below come from one sample, sequenced in a study of STAT5B mutations in CD4+ large granular lymphocyte leukemia. This table comes from immunoSEQ multiplex PCR, and its TCRdb copy is limited to in-frame clones, with some not included. The table records around 31,000 clones, 72% of them present only once. Material: CD4+ T cells from blood buffy coats. These receptors originate from a human donor in good health.

V usage is TRBV6-1 and J usage is TRBJ2-4; TRBD2 aligns across 10 bases. Germline-derived CDR1 and CDR2 are MNHNS and SASEGT. Trimming at V came to 4 bases and at J to 10 bases, leaving 4 bases not matched to a gene. This CDR3 has 13 residues. The CDR3 reads CASSGLAGDIQYF. The CDR3 nucleotides read TGTGCCAGCAGTGGGCTAGCGGGGGATATTCAGTACTTC.

The rearrangement links TRBV23-1 to TRBJ2-2; 8 bases fit TRBD1. TRBV23-1 is an open reading frame, and its role is uncertain. This CDR3 comprises 16 residues. Trimming took 4 bases from V and 0 from J; bases not matched to a gene: 4. The CDR3 DNA follows: TGCGCCAGCAGTCCGCCGGGACAGGCGAACACCGGGGAGCTGTTTTTT. Translating it yields CASSPPGQANTGELFF.

The chain carries TRBV7-9 and TRBJ1-3; no firm D call. This CDR3 is 13 amino acids long. Germline CDR1 is SEHNR and CDR2 is FQNEAQ (reference sequence). Trimming took 5 bases from V and 0 from J, leaving 5 bases between them. The CDR3 loop reads CASSHSSGNTIYF. CDR3 in DNA: TGTGCCAGCAGCCACAGCTCTGGAAACACCATATATTTT.

The chain uses TRBV29-1 and TRBJ2-3; tentative D call: TRBD1 (6 bases). The CDR3 runs 14 residues. Germline CDR1 is SQVTM and CDR2 is ANQGSEA. V gave up 6 bases and J gave up 0 bases, with 13 bases separating them. CDR3 DNA: TGCAGCGTGGGACACTTGCTTAGCACAGATACGCAGTATTTT. Translating it yields CSVGHLLSTDTQYF.

J is TRBJ2-3 and V is TRBV10-2, with TRBD2 matching 7 bases. Trimming cost V 4 bases and J 4 bases; bases outside gene matches: 5. The CDR3 consists of 14 residues. CDR1 WSHSY and CDR2 SAAADI come from the germline V gene. CDR3 sequence (DNA): TGCGCCAGCAGTGTAGAGGGAGGGCCAGATACGCAGTATTTT. Translating it yields CASSVEGGPDTQYF.

There are a few counts of this clone. The chain has TRBV5-8 and TRBJ1-1; D is undetermined. V was clipped by 9 bases and J by 5 bases, with 11 bases between them. The CDR3 extends over 11 amino acids. Germline V lookup: CDR1 SGHTS, CDR2 YDEGEE. CDR3: CATEGGTEAFF. The CDR3 DNA reads as TGTGCCACCGAGGGTGGTACTGAAGCTTTCTTT.

This clone was detected a few times. The genes are TRBV5-1 and TRBJ1-1, with a weak D call TRBD1 (5 bases). The CDR3 is 14 amino acids. Germline V gene sequence: CDR1 SGHRS, CDR2 YFSETQ. Trimming removed 4 bases from V and 0 bases from J, with 10 bases in between. This CDR3 reads CASSPDTLNTEAFF. In DNA, the CDR3 is TGCGCCAGCAGCCCGGACACCCTGAACACTGAAGCTTTCTTT.

This chain links TRBV6-1 with TRBJ1-2; no firm D call. Trimming removed 7 bases from V and 8 bases from J, with 20 bases in between. The length of the CDR3 is 14 residues. Germline-derived CDR1 and CDR2 are MNHNS and SASEGT. CDR3 DNA sequence: TGTGCCAGCACCCCGCTGAAGGCACCAACGGGCTACACCTTC. It translates to CASTPLKAPTGYTF.

This chain connects TRBV5-6 to TRBJ1-4; 7 bases fit TRBD1. Germline CDR1 is SGHDT and CDR2 is YYEEEE. Unmatched junction bases numbered 6, after V lost 4 bases and J lost 6 bases. The CDR3 is 14 residues long. In DNA form, the CDR3 reads TGTGCCAGCAGCACCACAGGGGTTCATGAAAAACTGTTTTTT. This codes for CASSTTGVHEKLFF.

CDR3 in amino acids: CASSSGQLSYTF. The CDR3 bases are TGTGCCAGCAGCTCGGGACAGTTGAGCTACACCTTC. V gene TRBV7-8 combines with J gene TRBJ1-2, with 7 bases identical to TRBD1. J lost 9 bases, V lost 4 bases, and 5 bases had no gene match. Germline lookup yields CDR1 SGHVS and CDR2 FQNEAQ. The CDR3 has 12 amino acids.

This chain joins TRBV5-1 and TRBJ2-3; TRBD2 agrees at 10 bases. This CDR3 has 17 amino acids. V was pared by 3 bases and J by 6 bases, with 13 bases of the junction left unmatched. CDR1 and CDR2 from the germline V gene are SGHRS and YFSETQ. Written as DNA, the CDR3 is TGCGCCAGCAGCTCGGGCTTAAGCGGGGGGGCAGGTGATACGCAGTATTTT. Amino acid sequence: CASSSGLSGGAGDTQYF.

The table lists this clone with a few counts. This sequence joins TRBV28 and TRBJ1-3; D not certain. The CDR3 contains 13 residues. CDR1 and CDR2 (germline): MDHEN, SYDVKM. Trimming took off 2 bases at V and 5 bases at J, with 7 bases between the two ends. In DNA, the CDR3 is TGTGCCAGCAGTTTAACGGATAGAAACACCATATATTTT. Residues: CASSLTDRNTIYF.

The chain combines TRBV7-2 with TRBJ2-7, with a weak D call TRBD1 (5 bases). The V end was cut by 3 bases, the J end by 3 bases, with 12 bases between. Germline CDR1 is SGHTA and CDR2 is FQGNSA. The CDR3 totals 14 residues. This CDR3 is CASSFLDDSYEQYF. The CDR3 DNA follows: TGTGCCAGCAGCTTCCTGGATGACAGCTACGAGCAGTACTTC.

The chain recombines TRBV6-4 with TRBJ1-1; D remains unclear. Germline lookup yields CDR1 MRHNA and CDR2 SNTAGT. V lost 5 bases and J lost 6, with 16 bases in between. This CDR3 region has 14 residues. CDR3 amino acids: CASSRPREDAEAFF. CDR3 coding DNA: TGTGCCAGCAGTCGGCCTCGGGAGGATGCTGAAGCTTTCTTT.

The chain uses TRBV5-6 and TRBJ1-5, with TRBD1 as a possible D gene (5 bases). Germline V lookup: CDR1 SGHDT, CDR2 YYEEEE. V was trimmed by 1 base and J by 0 bases, leaving 8 bases between them. CDR3 size: 15 residues. Here the CDR3 reads CASSLRGISNQPQHF. The CDR3 DNA is TGTGCCAGCAGCTTGCGGGGGATTAGCAATCAGCCCCAGCATTTT.

This clone appeared a few times. The chain carries TRBV6-1 and TRBJ1-1; maybe TRBD1 (6 bases). CDR1 is MNHNS and CDR2 is SASEGT in the germline V gene. V lost 6 bases, J lost 1 base, and 9 bases lay in between. The CDR3 contains 13 residues. As DNA, the CDR3 is TGTGCCAGCAGGCACAGGGAGAACACTGAAGCTTTCTTT. Translating gives CASRHRENTEAFF.

The V and J genes are TRBV18 and TRBJ1-2, with no clear D. V dropped 4 bases and J dropped 2 bases, with 5 bases sitting between them. The CDR3 covers 12 residues. Germline values: CDR1 KGHSH, CDR2 LQKENI. The CDR3 loop reads CASSQGNYGYTF. The CDR3 bases are TGTGCCAGCTCACAAGGCAACTATGGCTACACCTTC.

V gene TRBV2 combines with J gene TRBJ1-2; 9 bases align to TRBD1. V dropped 4 bases and J dropped 3; count of bases not matched to a gene: 3. The germline CDR1 and CDR2 sequences are SNHLY and FYNNEI. This CDR3 region has 14 residues. In nucleotides, the CDR3 is TGTGCCAGCAGTGCACAGGGGGCAGACTATGGCTACACCTTC. It translates to CASSAQGADYGYTF.

The chain employs TRBV5-1 and TRBJ1-1, with 7 bases matching TRBD1. Germline loops: CDR1 SGHRS, CDR2 YFSETQ. Unmatched junction bases numbered 12, after V lost 2 bases and J lost 5 bases. This CDR3 is 16 amino acids long. The CDR3 coding sequence is TGCGCCAGCAGCTTTGTGAGGGACAGACGTTTGACTGAAGCTTTCTTT. This translates into CASSFVRDRRLTEAFF.

This clone was seen only a few times. This chain uses TRBV16 with TRBJ1-1; 8 bases map to TRBD1. V shed 0 bases, J shed 8 bases, and the junction held 5 bases outside the gene matches. The germline CDR1 and CDR2 sequences are KGHSY and FQNENV. The CDR3 is 14 residues long. The CDR3 region is CASSQSYRGIEAFF. Written as DNA, the CDR3 is TGTGCCAGCAGCCAATCATACAGGGGGATAGAAGCTTTCTTT.

V gene TRBV5-5 combines with J gene TRBJ2-7; D is undetermined. The length of the CDR3 is 14 residues. Trimming took 3 bases from V and 7 from J, leaving 17 bases between them. CDR1 and CDR2 (germline): SGHKS, YYEKEE (reference sequence). The CDR3: CASSSSLVGSEQYF. CDR3 in DNA: TGTGCCAGCAGCTCATCCCTAGTAGGGTCGGAGCAGTACTTC.

V gene TRBV14 combines with J gene TRBJ2-5; TRBD2 matches at 7 bases. With V trimmed by 3 bases and J by 5 bases, 3 bases remained unmatched. Germline V gene sequence: CDR1 SGHDN, CDR2 FVKESK. The CDR3 loop spans 13 amino acids. The CDR3 protein is CASSQTGRETQYF. CDR3 coding DNA: TGTGCCAGCAGCCAGACCGGGAGGGAGACCCAGTACTTC.

V is TRBV19 and J is TRBJ2-5; D gene ambiguous. V was clipped by 0 bases and J by 2 bases, with 4 bases between them. Per the germline V gene, CDR1 is LNHDA and CDR2 is SQIVND (reference sequence). The CDR3 is 13 residues long. The CDR3 reads CASSIDWQETQYF. In nucleotides, the CDR3 is TGTGCCAGTAGTATAGATTGGCAAGAGACCCAGTACTTC.

The genes are TRBV29-1 and TRBJ1-3, with TRBD1 as a possible D gene (5 bases). The germline gives CDR1 SQVTM, CDR2 ANQGSEA. Trimming cost V 3 bases and J 0 bases, with 15 bases left between them. The CDR3 loop spans 16 amino acids. CDR3: CSVEGPGGSSGNTIYF. The DNA for the CDR3 is TGCAGCGTTGAGGGACCGGGCGGGAGCTCTGGAAACACCATATATTTT.

V gene TRBV4-1 combines with J gene TRBJ2-1; TRBD1 aligns across 11 bases. V lost 2 bases to trimming and J lost 5 bases; unmatched junction nucleotides: 5. The germline V gene encodes CDR1 MGHRA and CDR2 YSYEKL. The CDR3 runs to 16 residues. The CDR3 protein is CASSQPRDRGNNEQFF. The CDR3, as DNA: TGCGCCAGCAGCCAACCCCGGGACAGGGGGAACAATGAGCAGTTCTTC.